Shown below are 27 T cell receptor beta chains from a single sample sequenced in a study of neurological immune-mediated disorders. One entry per CDR3 protein, called by TCRdb with MiXCR from the 5' RACE reads. The repertoire includes some 24,000 distinct CDR3 sequences, approximately 7% of them detected once, and over 4% sits in the top ten. The sample consisted of PBMCs. The receptors stem from a middle-aged woman in good health.

This clonotype came up many times. The CDR3 nucleotides are TGCAGCGTGGGACTTCAAGAGACCCAGTACTTC. Translated: CSVGLQETQYF. This rearrangement joins TRBV29-1 to TRBJ2-5, with a possible D match to TRBD2 (6 bases). Germline assignment: CDR1 SQVTM and CDR2 ANQGSEA. Trimming shortened V by 6 bases and J by 2 bases, and 7 bases separated the two germline ends. The CDR3 consists of 11 residues.

Only a few counts were recorded for this clonotype. The chain links TRBV7-8 to TRBJ2-7; a weak D match, TRBD2 (6 bases). V was clipped by 1 base and J by 2 bases, with 9 bases between them. The CDR3 totals 14 residues. CDR1 and CDR2 (germline): SGHVS, FQNEAQ. CDR3 region: CASSLGGGAYEQYF. The CDR3 coding sequence is TGTGCCAGCAGCTTAGGCGGAGGGGCCTACGAGCAGTACTTC.

This clonotype was counted at least ten times. The chain recombines TRBV7-2 with TRBJ2-7; no clear D gene. The CDR3 is 13 residues long. V lost 4 bases, J lost 3 bases, and 10 bases lay in between. Germline V gene lookup returns CDR1 SGHTA and CDR2 FQGNSA. DNA of the CDR3: TGTGCCAGCAGCTCCAATTTTCGCTACGAGCAGTACTTC. It is translated as CASSSNFRYEQYF.

There are many counts of this clonotype. The V and J genes are TRBV20-1 and TRBJ2-1; maybe TRBD2 (6 bases). Trimming stripped 3 bases from V and 3 bases from J, with 12 bases between. The CDR3 extends over 14 amino acids. Germline loops: CDR1 DFQATT, CDR2 SNEGSKA (reference sequence). The CDR3 DNA reads TGCAGTGCTAGTCTGACTAGAGGCTACAATGAGCAGTTCTTC. Amino acid sequence: CSASLTRGYNEQFF.

This clonotype occurred many times. The genes are TRBV5-1 and TRBJ2-1, with D hard to call. CDR1 SGHRS and CDR2 YFSETQ come from the germline V gene. V was clipped by 0 bases and J by 0 bases, with 7 bases between them. The CDR3 contains 15 residues. The CDR3 DNA is TGCGCCAGCAGCTTGGTCGGAGACTCCTACAATGAGCAGTTCTTC. Its protein is CASSLVGDSYNEQFF.

This clonotype was detected ten times or more. This chain uses TRBV2 with TRBJ2-7; a possible D gene is TRBD1 (6 bases). Germline CDR1 reads SNHLY; CDR2 reads FYNNEI. The CDR3 is 12 residues long. The V end was cut by 9 bases, the J end by 1 base, with 10 bases between. The CDR3 bases are TGTGCCAGTACCACAGGGTCCTACGAGCAGTACTTC. It codes for CASTTGSYEQYF.

This clonotype was observed many times. The J gene is TRBJ2-5, the V gene TRBV4-2; D gene unclear. V lost 0 bases and J 3 bases, leaving 5 bases between the germline ends. The CDR3 is 13 amino acids. From germline, CDR1 is LGHNA and CDR2 YNFKEQ. The CDR3 DNA sequence: TGTGCCAGCAGCCAAGAAATCAAAGAGACCCAGTACTTC. Residues: CASSQEIKETQYF.

This clonotype was picked up many times. This sequence joins TRBV4-3 and TRBJ1-2, with D possibly being TRBD1 (5 bases). The V gene's germline CDR1 is LGHNA and CDR2 YSLEER. This CDR3 has 16 residues. Trimming took 0 bases from V and 4 from J, leaving 15 bases between them. In DNA form, the CDR3 reads TGCGCCAGCAGCCAAGACCAAGGCAGGGCGGCCTATGGCTACACCTTC. Protein product: CASSQDQGRAAYGYTF.

This clonotype was seen more than once but under ten times. The chain carries TRBV30 and TRBJ1-2, with 8 bases identical to TRBD1. V was clipped by 1 base and J by 6 bases; unmatched bases: 7. The V gene's germline CDR1 is GTSNPN and CDR2 SVGIG (reference sequence). CDR3 length equals 14 residues. For the CDR3, the DNA is TGTGCCTGGAGTGGAGGACAGGGCTATCATGGCTACACCTTC. Its translation: CAWSGGQGYHGYTF.

A remark on this clonotype: This may be a read error: a much more frequent sequence differs by one nucleotide. V and J are TRBV29-1 and TRBJ2-1, with D maybe TRBD1 (6 bases). Germline assignment: CDR1 SQVTM and CDR2 ANQGSEA. CDR3 length: 14 residues. The DNA of the CDR3 is TGCAGCGTTGATGCTGGGAAGGGGGACAATGAGAAGTTCTTC. It specifies CSVDAGKGDNEKFF.

This clonotype was counted ten times or more. The chain links TRBV7-8 to TRBJ2-1; D gene ambiguous. The germline CDR1 and CDR2 sequences are SGHVS and FQNEAQ. The CDR3 has 13 amino acids. Trimming removed 2 bases at V and 5 bases at J, with 7 bases between. CDR3 DNA sequence: TGTGCCAGCAGCTTAAACAGTGACAATGAGCAGTTCTTC. Translating gives CASSLNSDNEQFF.

In this sample, this clonotype turned up many times. This chain links TRBV6-6 with TRBJ1-2, with D perhaps matching TRBD1 (5 bases). Germline CDR1 reads MNHNY; CDR2 reads SVGAGI (reference sequence). The ends were cut back, 2 bases at V and 4 bases at J, with 14 bases in the middle. This CDR3 has 15 amino acids. CDR3 nucleotide sequence: TGTGCCAGCAGTTACCCGGGCGGTGGGGGCTATGGCTACACCTTC. Its protein is CASSYPGGGGYGYTF.

This clonotype was detected many times. The chain has TRBV15 and TRBJ1-5; TRBD1 is a possible D gene (5 bases). Trimming pared 0 bases from V and 2 bases from J, leaving 5 bases between. This CDR3 is 14 amino acids long. Germline values: CDR1 LNHNV, CDR2 YYDKDF (reference sequence). The CDR3 DNA is TGTGCCACCAGCAGAGACAGGGGCAATCAGCCCCAGCATTTT. Amino acid sequence: CATSRDRGNQPQHF.

This clonotype was detected many times. The chain combines TRBV4-2 with TRBJ1-1, with 10 bases fitting TRBD1. This CDR3 has 16 amino acids. Germline CDR1 reads LGHNA; CDR2 reads YNFKEQ. V lost 4 bases to trimming and J lost 0 bases; unmatched junction nucleotides: 5. The CDR3 DNA sequence: TGTGCCAGCAGCCCGTGGACAGGGGGTTTGAACACTGAAGCTTTCTTT. Its translation: CASSPWTGGLNTEAFF.

This clonotype occurred many times. The CDR3 region is CASRLGAGGPSYEQYF. CDR3 bases: TGTGCCAGCAGACTCGGTGCGGGAGGGCCCTCCTACGAGCAGTACTTC. The genes are TRBV6-5 and TRBJ2-7; the match to TRBD2 covers 9 bases. CDR1 and CDR2 from the germline V gene are MNHEY and SVGAGI. The CDR3 runs 16 residues. Trimming at V came to 6 bases and at J to 0 bases, leaving 9 bases not matched to a gene.

There are many counts of this clonotype. The rearrangement uses TRBV2 and TRBJ2-7; perhaps TRBD1 as D (7 bases). This CDR3 is 18 amino acids long. The germline V gene encodes CDR1 SNHLY and CDR2 FYNNEI. Trimming left V 6 bases short and J 3 bases short, with 27 bases between. CDR3 residues: CASRSSPGVGGGFYEQYF. Written as DNA, the CDR3 is TGTGCCAGCAGATCCTCCCCCGGGGTTGGAGGGGGCTTCTACGAGCAGTACTTC.

This clonotype was detected many times. The V and J genes are TRBV29-1 and TRBJ2-1, with 8 bases identical to TRBD1. CDR1 is SQVTM, CDR2 ANQGSEA, per germline. The CDR3 sequence is 15 residues long. J was trimmed by 1 base and V by 1 base; bases with no gene match: 3. The CDR3 DNA reads TGCAGCGTTGAAGGGACAGGGAATTCCTACAATGAGCAGTTCTTC. Translation: CSVEGTGNSYNEQFF.

The table lists this clonotype with a few counts. This chain uses TRBV6-5 with TRBJ2-5, with D unclear. Looked up from germline, CDR1 is MNHEY and CDR2 is SVGAGI. The CDR3 consists of 12 residues. V was pared by 3 bases and J by 6 bases, with 8 bases between. CDR3 DNA sequence: TGTGCCAGCAGTTATGGCACAAAGACCCAGTACTTC. It yields the protein CASSYGTKTQYF.

This clonotype was recorded at least ten times. This chain uses TRBV7-2 with TRBJ2-5, with 12 bases fitting TRBD2. J lost 4 bases, V lost 5 bases, and 11 bases had no gene match. This CDR3 spans 17 amino acids. Germline-derived CDR1 and CDR2 are SGHTA and FQGNSA. This CDR3 is CASSPRRLAGVRETQYF. The DNA for the CDR3 is TGTGCCAGCAGCCCCAGACGACTAGCGGGAGTGAGAGAGACCCAGTACTTC.

This clonotype was seen at least ten times. The chain combines TRBV12-3 or TRBV12-4 with TRBJ1-5; D is unresolved. The V gene lost 2 bases and the J gene lost 0 bases, with 5 bases spanning the gap. CDR3 length: 14 amino acids. In DNA form, the CDR3 reads TGTGCCAGCAGTTTAAAGGGTAGCAATCAGCCCCAGCATTTT. Translating it yields CASSLKGSNQPQHF.

The V gene is TRBV5-1, the J gene TRBJ2-1; possibly TRBD1 for D (5 bases). Per germline, CDR1 SGHRS and CDR2 YFSETQ. V lost 0 bases to trimming and J lost 3 bases, with 10 bases between them. The CDR3 is made up of 15 amino acids. CDR3 nucleotides: TGCGCCAGCAGCTTGGGCGCAGGGATCTACAATGAGCAGTTCTTC. Translating it yields CASSLGAGIYNEQFF.

This clonotype was detected ten times or more. The CDR3 DNA follows: TGTGCACTTATTAATAGCGGGAGGAGAGAAGGCGGGGAGCTGTTTTTT. This gives the protein CALINSGRREGGELFF. The rearrangement joins TRBV6-1 to TRBJ2-2; 10 bases match TRBD2. Germline V CDR1 and CDR2: MNHNS, SASEGT. This CDR3 is built from 16 residues.

This clonotype was detected many times. The chain recombines TRBV5-1 with TRBJ2-5; no firm D call. The CDR3 runs to 16 residues. V gave up 4 bases and J gave up 5 bases, with 21 bases separating them. Per germline, CDR1 SGHRS and CDR2 YFSETQ. The CDR3 nucleotides read TGCGCCAGCAGCCCGCCGGGCGCCCCACCCAGGGAGACCCAGTACTTC. It translates to CASSPPGAPPRETQYF. Complete variable domain (other parts from reference TRBV5-1 and TRBJ2-5): KAGVTQTPRYLIKTRGQQVTLSCSPISGHRSVSWYQQTPGQGLQFLFEYFSETQRNKGNFPGRFSGRQFSNSRSEMNVSTLELGDSALYLCASSPPGAPPRETQYFGPGTRLLVL.

This clonotype has ten or more counts. The chain combines TRBV7-9 with TRBJ2-5, with D possibly being TRBD1 or TRBD2 (5 bases each). CDR1 and CDR2 from the germline V gene are SEHNR and FQNEAQ (reference sequence). The CDR3 consists of 15 residues. V was trimmed by 5 bases and J by 9 bases, leaving 22 bases between them. CDR3 sequence reads: CASSPSSTALGAQYF. Written as DNA, the CDR3 is TGTGCCAGCAGCCCATCCTCGACAGCCTTGGGGGCCCAGTACTTC.

The table lists this clonotype with many counts. This chain joins TRBV3-1 and TRBJ1-4; D perhaps matches TRBD1 (5 bases). V lost 3 bases and J 8 bases, leaving 16 bases between the germline ends. CDR3 length: 15 amino acids. Germline V gene sequence: CDR1 LGHDT, CDR2 YNNKEL (reference sequence). CDR3 DNA sequence: TGTGCCAGCAGCCATTTTGGAGGGGCGGAGGAAAAACTGTTTTTT. Translation gives CASSHFGGAEEKLFF.

This clonotype showed up many times. The chain links TRBV5-1 to TRBJ2-7; a weak D match, TRBD2 (6 bases). The CDR3 loop spans 13 amino acids. Trimming cost V 0 bases and J 5 bases, with 9 bases left between them. The germline V gene encodes CDR1 SGHRS and CDR2 YFSETQ. CDR3 coding DNA: TGCGCCAGCAGCTTGGATTGGGGGGACGAGCAGTACTTC. The encoded protein is CASSLDWGDEQYF.

This clonotype has at least ten counts. This chain uses TRBV20-1 with TRBJ2-5; D may be TRBD2 (5 bases). V was trimmed by 4 bases and J by 5 bases, leaving 11 bases between them. CDR1 and CDR2 from the germline V gene are DFQATT and SNEGSKA (reference sequence). This CDR3 spans 12 amino acids. Written as DNA, the CDR3 is TGCAGTGCTACGACTACCAGGGAGACCCAGTACTTC. Protein product: CSATTTRETQYF.